These T cell receptor beta chains were read from a single sample in a study of shared clonotypes between healthy human individuals. Produced via immunoSEQ multiplex PCR; TCRdb's table is partial and in-frame only. The sample has about 2.3 million clones, over 85% seen once. Input material: naive CD4+ T cells from PBMCs. These receptors were collected from a man aged 18 to 30 in good health. Some clones in this sample may be carry-over from other donors' samples. Each CDR3 is given with its conserved first and last residue. The order of the fields is J gene, V gene, D gene, CDR3 protein, CDR3 DNA. A D gene is named only where the DNA matches it firmly.

>TRBJ1-1|TRBV6-1|.
CASSRRSGGNTEAFF
TGTGCCAGCAGCCGGAGGTCGGGGGGGAACACTGAAGCTTTCTTT
>TRBJ1-2|TRBV4-2|.
CASSPPVGGYTF
TGTGCCAGCAGCCCCCCCGTGGGAGGCTACACCTTC
>TRBJ1-6|TRBV6-5|TRBD1
CASSYSADRGNSPLHF
TGTGCCAGCAGTTACTCCGCGGACAGGGGTAATTCACCCCTCCACTTT
>TRBJ1-2|TRBV5-1|TRBD1
CASSWIGQEIYGYTF
TGCGCCAGCAGCTGGATTGGACAGGAGATCTATGGCTACACCTTC
>TRBJ2-1|TRBV7-9|.
CASSLLGGTYNEQFF
TGTGCCAGCAGCTTACTTGGCGGGACCTACAATGAGCAGTTCTTC
>TRBJ2-1|TRBV27|.
CASSSRASDSYNEQFF
TGTGCCAGCAGTTCCCGCGCTAGCGACTCCTACAATGAGCAGTTCTTC
>TRBJ2-3|TRBV7-2|.
CASSRSLIFTDTQYF
TGTGCCAGCAGCCGATCCCTCATATTCACAGATACGCAGTATTTT
>TRBJ1-3|TRBV28|.
CASSKVPSSGNTIYF
TGTGCCAGCAGCAAAGTCCCGAGCTCTGGAAACACCATATATTTT
>TRBJ1-1|TRBV5-1|.
CASSSDRSNTEAFF
TGCGCCAGCAGCTCGGACAGATCTAACACTGAAGCTTTCTTT
>TRBJ2-4|TRBV27|TRBD2
CASSSLAGGAKNIQYF
TGTGCCAGCAGTTCCTTAGCGGGAGGGGCCAAAAACATTCAGTACTTC
>TRBJ2-7|TRBV27|TRBD2
CASRSTSGGDYF
TGTGCCAGCAGATCCACTAGCGGGGGGGACTACTTC
>TRBJ2-1|TRBV6-5|.
CASSYGTLQYNEQFF
TGTGCCAGCAGTTACGGGACACTACAATACAATGAGCAGTTCTTC
>TRBJ2-5|TRBV6-6|.
CASSSRDIQYF
TGTGCCAGCAGTTCACGGGACATCCAGTACTTC
>TRBJ2-3|TRBV11-3|TRBD2
CASSHSGGAIDTQYF
TGTGCCAGCAGCCACAGCGGGGGAGCTATTGATACGCAGTATTTT
>TRBJ1-2|TRBV6-1|.
CASSQGGTNYGYTF
TGTGCCAGCAGTCAAGGGGGGACCAACTATGGCTACACCTTC
>TRBJ1-4|TRBV5-1|TRBD1
CASSLGDRDNEKLFF
TGCGCCAGCAGCTTGGGGGACAGGGATAATGAAAAACTGTTTTTT
>TRBJ1-2|TRBV5-4|.
CASSLAGTFYGYTF
TGTGCCAGCAGCTTGGCCGGGACATTCTATGGCTACACCTTC
>TRBJ2-1|TRBV6-1|.
CASIRDASPNEQFF
TGTGCCAGCATACGGGATGCTTCTCCTAATGAGCAGTTCTTC
>TRBJ1-3|TRBV5-1|.
CASSLGLGQGTSGNTIYF
TGCGCCAGCAGCTTAGGTCTGGGGCAGGGCACCTCTGGAAACACCATATATTTT
>TRBJ2-1|TRBV9|TRBD1
CASSVGGWGTANEQFF
TGTGCCAGCAGCGTAGGAGGGTGGGGGACAGCAAATGAGCAGTTCTTC
>TRBJ2-2|TRBV9|.
CASSPRQHGLTGELFF
TGTGCCAGCAGCCCGCGCCAACACGGGTTGACCGGGGAGCTGTTTTTT
>TRBJ2-1|TRBV18|TRBD2
CASSPPGAGAYNEQFF
TGTGCCAGCTCACCACCAGGCGCGGGAGCCTACAATGAGCAGTTCTTC